This T cell receptor (beta chain) is from a study of patients and donors after allogeneic stem cell transplantation. This clonotype appeared a few times. One entry per CDR3 protein results from TCRdb running MiXCR on the RT-PCR reads. Seen here are approximately 430,000 distinct CDR3 sequences, under 20% observed once, and the top ten hold around 6.8%. The length of the CDR3 is 10 residues. Losses at the gene ends were 5 bases for V and 13 bases for J; bases not matched to a gene: 1. CDR1 is MNHNY and CDR2 is SVGAGI in the germline V gene (reference sequence). The rearrangement links TRBV6-6 to TRBJ1-4; 7 positions agree with TRBD1. The specimen sequenced was blood, either unsorted or a sorted T cell fraction (not recorded which). The source is a human donor who was either an allogeneic HSCT recipient or a stem cell or donor lymphocyte infusion donor (not recorded which). It is not recorded whose cells these are; they may come from a transplant donor. CDR3 sequence (DNA): TGTGCCAGCAGTCGACAGGGACTGTTTTTT. Its translation is CASSRQGLFF.